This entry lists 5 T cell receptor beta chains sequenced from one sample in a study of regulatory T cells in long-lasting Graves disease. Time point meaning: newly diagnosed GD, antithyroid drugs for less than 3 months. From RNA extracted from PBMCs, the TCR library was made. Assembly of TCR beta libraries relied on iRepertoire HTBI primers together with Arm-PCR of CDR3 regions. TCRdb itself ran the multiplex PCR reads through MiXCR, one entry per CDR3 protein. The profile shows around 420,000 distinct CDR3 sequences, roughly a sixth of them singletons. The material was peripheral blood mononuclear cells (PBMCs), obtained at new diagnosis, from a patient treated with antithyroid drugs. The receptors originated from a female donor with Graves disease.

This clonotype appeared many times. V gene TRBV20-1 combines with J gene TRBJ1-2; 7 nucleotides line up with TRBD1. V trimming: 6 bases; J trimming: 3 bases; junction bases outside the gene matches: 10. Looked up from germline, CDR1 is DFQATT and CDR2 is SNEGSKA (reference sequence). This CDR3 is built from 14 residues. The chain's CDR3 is CSARTGHRYYGYTF. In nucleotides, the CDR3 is TGCAGTGCACGGACAGGCCACAGATACTATGGCTACACCTTC.

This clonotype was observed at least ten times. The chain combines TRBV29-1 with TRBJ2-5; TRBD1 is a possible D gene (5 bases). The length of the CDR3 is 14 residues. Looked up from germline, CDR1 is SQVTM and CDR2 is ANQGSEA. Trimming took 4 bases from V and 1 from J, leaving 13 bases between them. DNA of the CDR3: TGCAGCGTTGGAAGGGCCAGGGTCCAAGAGACCCAGTACTTC. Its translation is CSVGRARVQETQYF.

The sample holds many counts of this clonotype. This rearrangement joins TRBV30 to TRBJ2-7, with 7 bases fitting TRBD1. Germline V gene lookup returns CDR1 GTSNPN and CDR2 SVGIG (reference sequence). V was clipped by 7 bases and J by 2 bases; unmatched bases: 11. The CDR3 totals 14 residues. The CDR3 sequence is CALNTRDSTYEQYF. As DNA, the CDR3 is TGTGCCTTGAATACCCGGGACAGCACCTACGAGCAGTACTTC.

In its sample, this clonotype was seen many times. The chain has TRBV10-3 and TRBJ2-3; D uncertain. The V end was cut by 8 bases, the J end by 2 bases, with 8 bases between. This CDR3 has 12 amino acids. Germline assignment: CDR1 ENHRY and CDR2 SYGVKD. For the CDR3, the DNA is TGTGCCATCGGGGATAACACAGATACGCAGTATTTT. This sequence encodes CAIGDNTDTQYF.

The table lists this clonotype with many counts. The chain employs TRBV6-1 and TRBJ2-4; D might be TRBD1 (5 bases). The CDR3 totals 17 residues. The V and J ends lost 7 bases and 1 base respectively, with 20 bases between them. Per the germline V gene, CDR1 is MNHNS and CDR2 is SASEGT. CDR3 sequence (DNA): TGTGCCAGCAAGAAGGTGCAGGGCACCTCGGCCAAAAACATTCAGTACTTC. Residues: CASKKVQGTSAKNIQYF.